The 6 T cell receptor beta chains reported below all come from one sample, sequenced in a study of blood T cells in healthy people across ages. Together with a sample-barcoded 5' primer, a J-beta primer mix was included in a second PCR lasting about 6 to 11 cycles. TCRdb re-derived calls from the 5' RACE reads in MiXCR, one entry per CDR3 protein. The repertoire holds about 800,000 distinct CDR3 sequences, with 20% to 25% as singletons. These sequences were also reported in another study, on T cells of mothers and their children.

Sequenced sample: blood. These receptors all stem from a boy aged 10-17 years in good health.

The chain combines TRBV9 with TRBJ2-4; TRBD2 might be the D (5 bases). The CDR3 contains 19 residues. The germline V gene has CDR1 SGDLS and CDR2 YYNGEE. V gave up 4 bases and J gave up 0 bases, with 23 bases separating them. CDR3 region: CASSPEGIETNIAKNIQYF. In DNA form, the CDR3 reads TGTGCCAGCAGCCCAGAGGGCATCGAAACAAATATAGCCAAAAACATTCAGTACTTC. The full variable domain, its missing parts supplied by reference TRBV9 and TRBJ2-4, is DSGVTQTPKHLITATGQRVTLRCSPRSGDLSVYWYQQSLDQGLQFLIQYYNGEERAKGNILERFSAQQFPDLHSELNLSSLELGDSALYFCASSPEGIETNIAKNIQYFGAGTRLSVL.

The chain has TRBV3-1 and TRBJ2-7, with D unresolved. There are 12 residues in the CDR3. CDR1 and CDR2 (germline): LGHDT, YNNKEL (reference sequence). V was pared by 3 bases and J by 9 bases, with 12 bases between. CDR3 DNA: TGTGCCAGCAGCCATAACAAACTGGGGCAGTACTTC. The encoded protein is CASSHNKLGQYF.

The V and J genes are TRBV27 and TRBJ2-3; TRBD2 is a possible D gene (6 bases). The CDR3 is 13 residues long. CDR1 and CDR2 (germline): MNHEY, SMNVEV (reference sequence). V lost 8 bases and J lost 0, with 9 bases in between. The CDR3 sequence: CASGSGSTDTQYF. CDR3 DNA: TGTGCCAGCGGTAGCGGAAGCACAGATACGCAGTATTTT.

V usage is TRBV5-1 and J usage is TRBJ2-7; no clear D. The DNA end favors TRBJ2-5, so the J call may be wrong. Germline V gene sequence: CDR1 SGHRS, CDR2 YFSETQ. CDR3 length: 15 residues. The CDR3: CASSLGNPNQETQYF. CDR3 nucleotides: TGCGCCAGCAGCTTGGGGAACCCTAACCAAGAGACCCAGTACTTC.

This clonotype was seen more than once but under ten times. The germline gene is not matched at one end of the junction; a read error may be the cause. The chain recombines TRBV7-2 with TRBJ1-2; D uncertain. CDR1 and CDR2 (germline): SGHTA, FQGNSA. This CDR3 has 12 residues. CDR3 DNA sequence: TGTGCCAGCAGCTTGGCTAACTATGGCTACGCCTTC. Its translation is CASSLANYGYAF.

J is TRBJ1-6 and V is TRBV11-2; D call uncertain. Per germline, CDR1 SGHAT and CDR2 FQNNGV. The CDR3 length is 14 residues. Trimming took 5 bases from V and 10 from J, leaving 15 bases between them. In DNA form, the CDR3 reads TGTGCCAGCAGCCCGGCCACTGGACTCTCACCCCTCCACTTT. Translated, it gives CASSPATGLSPLHF.